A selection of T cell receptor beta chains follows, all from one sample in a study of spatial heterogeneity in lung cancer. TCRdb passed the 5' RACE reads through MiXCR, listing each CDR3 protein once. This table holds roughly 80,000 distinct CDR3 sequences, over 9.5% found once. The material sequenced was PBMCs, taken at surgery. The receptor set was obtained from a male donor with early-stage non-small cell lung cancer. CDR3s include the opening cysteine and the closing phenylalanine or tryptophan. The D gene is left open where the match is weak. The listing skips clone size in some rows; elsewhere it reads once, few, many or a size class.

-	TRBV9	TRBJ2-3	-	CASSEQSTDTQYF	TGTGCCAGCAGCGAACAAAGCACAGATACGCAGTATTTT
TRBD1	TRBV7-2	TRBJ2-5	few	CASSTGQGFVTQYF	TGTGCCAGCAGCACGGGACAGGGATTCGTGACCCAGTACTTC
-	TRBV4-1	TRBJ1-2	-	CASSHAREGPNYGYTF	TGCGCCAGCAGCCACGCAAGGGAGGGGCCAAACTATGGCTACACCTTC
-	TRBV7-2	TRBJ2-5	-	CASSRTVQETQYF	TGTGCCAGCAGCCGGACAGTCCAAGAGACCCAGTACTTC
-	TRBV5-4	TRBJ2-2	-	CASSPPGTRNTGELFF	TGTGCCAGCAGCCCTCCCGGGACAAGGAACACCGGGGAGCTGTTTTTT
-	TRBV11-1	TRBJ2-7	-	CASSEQGYEQYF	TGTGCCAGCAGCGAACAGGGCTACGAGCAGTACTTC
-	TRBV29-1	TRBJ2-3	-	CSVVRGADTQYF	TGCAGCGTTGTCAGGGGCGCAGATACGCAGTATTTT
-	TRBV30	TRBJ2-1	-	CAWSGQTNEQFF	TGTGCCTGGAGTGGGCAGACCAATGAGCAGTTCTTC
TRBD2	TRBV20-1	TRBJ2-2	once	CSARDWGGPNTGELFF	TGCAGTGCTAGAGATTGGGGAGGGCCCAACACCGGGGAGCTGTTTTTT
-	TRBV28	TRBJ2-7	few	CASSSGRWEQYF	TGTGCCAGCAGTTCTGGGCGGTGGGAGCAGTACTTC
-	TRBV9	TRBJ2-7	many	CASSSRDRPDGEQYF	TGTGCCAGCAGCTCCCGGGATAGGCCTGACGGGGAGCAGTACTTC
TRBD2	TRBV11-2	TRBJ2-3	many	CASSSYGLAGATDTQYF	TGTGCCAGCAGCTCATATGGGCTAGCGGGGGCCACAGATACGCAGTATTTT
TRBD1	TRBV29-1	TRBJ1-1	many	CSVEFLETGTGGAFF	TGCAGCGTTGAGTTTCTCGAGACAGGGACCGGTGGGGCTTTCTTT
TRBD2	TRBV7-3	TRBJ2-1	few	CASSFGTSGGDEQFF	TGTGCCAGCAGCTTTGGCACTAGCGGGGGGGATGAGCAGTTCTTC
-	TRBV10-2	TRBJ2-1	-	CASTRDPAYNEQFF	TGCGCCAGCACTCGGGACCCAGCCTACAATGAGCAGTTCTTC
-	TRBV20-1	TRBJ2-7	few	CSARDPTATGAYEQYF	TGCAGTGCTAGAGACCCCACTGCGACGGGGGCCTACGAGCAGTACTTC
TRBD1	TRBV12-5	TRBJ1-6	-	CASGLVLEGASNSPLHF	TGTGCTAGTGGTTTGGTACTTGAGGGGGCCAGTAATTCACCCCTCCACTTT
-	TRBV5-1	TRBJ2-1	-	CASSLDPPSSYNEQFF	TGCGCCAGCAGCTTGGATCCTCCAAGCTCCTACAATGAGCAGTTCTTC
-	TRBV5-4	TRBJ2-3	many	CASSLYRVGSTDTQYF	TGTGCCAGCAGCTTGTATCGGGTCGGTAGCACAGATACGCAGTATTTT
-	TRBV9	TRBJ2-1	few	CASSVGAGGGPYNEQFF	TGTGCCAGCAGCGTAGGAGCAGGAGGGGGACCGTACAATGAGCAGTTCTTC
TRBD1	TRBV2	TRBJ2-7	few	CASRRTGGVDEQYF	TGTGCCAGCAGGCGGACAGGGGGGGTTGACGAGCAGTACTTC
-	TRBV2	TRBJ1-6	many	CASSESPGANSPLHF	TGTGCCAGCAGTGAATCGCCAGGGGCGAATTCACCCCTCCACTTT
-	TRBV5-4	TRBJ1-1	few	CASSLGSWGTTEAFF	TGTGCCAGCAGCTTGGGAAGTTGGGGAACCACTGAAGCTTTCTTT